One sample yielded the 32 T cell receptor beta chains listed below, sequenced in a study of T cells in Graves' hyperthyroidism and ophthalmopathy. Regions amplified from RNA transcripts were the TCR beta CDR3 regions. The TCR CDR3 first-round RT-PCR relied on the HTBI primer set. TCRdb passed the multiplex PCR reads through MiXCR, listing each CDR3 protein once. Of 500,000 to 800,000 distinct CDR3 sequences listed, about 14% are singletons. The sample comprised blood. These receptor sequences come from a woman in her forties or fifties with Graves' ophthalmopathy.

This clonotype has at least ten counts. The genes are TRBV20-1 and TRBJ2-4, with TRBD2 matching 10 bases. The CDR3 is made up of 18 amino acids. CDR1 DFQATT and CDR2 SNEGSKA come from the germline V gene (reference sequence). V was clipped by 3 bases and J by 2 bases; unmatched bases: 13. In nucleotides, the CDR3 is TGCAGTGCTAGTCTTTTGCTAGCGGGAGTGGGGACCAAAAACATTCAGTACTTC. It encodes CSASLLLAGVGTKNIQYF.

The J gene is TRBJ1-4, the V gene TRBV5-1; 9 nucleotides align to TRBD1. This CDR3 region has 15 residues. V trimming: 4 bases; J trimming: 5 bases; junction bases outside the gene matches: 6. Germline values: CDR1 SGHRS, CDR2 YFSETQ. CDR3 amino acids: CASSDPQGANEKLFF. The CDR3 coding sequence is TGCGCCAGCAGCGACCCACAGGGGGCAAATGAAAAACTGTTTTTT.

This sequence joins TRBV7-9 and TRBJ2-7, with a possible D match to TRBD1 (5 bases). The germline V gene encodes CDR1 SEHNR and CDR2 FQNEAQ (reference sequence). V was cut by 5 bases and J by 2 bases, with 16 bases left in between. The CDR3 has 15 residues. The CDR3 region is CASSPQTVPTYEQYF. As DNA, the CDR3 is TGTGCCAGCAGCCCCCAGACAGTACCAACCTACGAGCAGTACTTC.

The chain combines TRBV28 with TRBJ2-1; 8 positions match TRBD2. The germline CDR1 and CDR2 sequences are MDHEN and SYDVKM. The CDR3 is 16 amino acids. The trim removed 2 bases at V and 2 bases at J, leaving 5 bases unmatched. CDR3 in amino acids: CASSLLAGQTYNEQFF. The CDR3 nucleotides read TGTGCCAGCAGTTTACTAGCGGGCCAGACCTACAATGAGCAGTTCTTC.

As for this clonotype: One junction end disagrees with the germline gene, perhaps due to a read error. The chain employs TRBV7-8 and TRBJ1-6; TRBD1 matches 8 bases. This CDR3 is built from 17 residues. Looked up from germline, CDR1 is SGHVS and CDR2 is FQNEAQ. The CDR3 spells CAGSLGQGPGLNSPLHF. CDR3 in DNA: TGTGCCGGCAGCTTAGGACAGGGTCCGGGCTTAAATTCACCCCTCCACTTT. Combining the CDR3 with reference TRBV7-8 and TRBJ1-6 gives the whole variable domain GAGVSQSPRYKVAKRGQDVALRCDPISGHVSLFWYQQALGQGPEFLTYFQNEAQLDKSGLPSDRFFAERPEGSVSTLKIQRTQQEDSAVYLCAGSLGQGPGLNSPLHFGNGTRLTVT.

CDR3 coding DNA: TGCAGCGTGCGACCAGGGAACGAGTATGGCTACACCTTC. This codes for CSVRPGNEYGYTF. The chain carries TRBV29-1 and TRBJ1-2; D perhaps matches TRBD1 (5 bases). Trimming left V 6 bases short and J 5 bases short, with 16 bases between. CDR1 is SQVTM, CDR2 ANQGSEA, per germline. The CDR3 consists of 13 residues.

This clonotype appeared many times. The chain joins TRBV6-1 to TRBJ2-5; 9 positions agree with TRBD2. V lost 5 bases and J lost 3; bases outside the gene matches: 7. CDR3 length: 15 amino acids. Germline loops: CDR1 MNHNS, CDR2 SASEGT. CDR3 loop: CASSFPTSGKETQYF. In DNA, the CDR3 is TGTGCCAGCAGTTTCCCGACTAGCGGAAAAGAGACCCAGTACTTC.

A single count supports this clonotype. This may come from a read error, since a much larger clone is one base off. Likely a read error: the CDR3 ends without its conserved phenylalanine or tryptophan. The rearrangement uses TRBV6-1 and TRBJ1-5; TRBD1 is a possible D gene (5 bases). This CDR3 comprises 15 residues. Germline CDR1 MNHNS, CDR2 SASEGT. Trimming took 4 bases from V and 1 from J, leaving 11 bases between them. CDR3 amino acids: CASSVSRGSNQPQHL. CDR3 sequence (DNA): TGTGCCAGCAGTGTTTCAAGGGGAAGCAATCAGCCCCAGCATCTT.

This clonotype was picked up many times. This chain uses TRBV6-2 or TRBV6-3 with TRBJ2-1; 13 bases are a match to TRBD2. Germline-derived CDR1 and CDR2 are MNHEY and SVGEGT. Unmatched junction bases numbered 3, after V lost 5 bases and J lost 2 bases. This CDR3 spans 16 amino acids. The CDR3 is CASSLLAGGTYNEQFF. The CDR3 DNA is TGTGCCAGCAGTCTACTAGCGGGAGGGACCTACAATGAGCAGTTCTTC.

The table lists this clonotype with many counts. The chain combines TRBV11-3 with TRBJ1-1; D is uncertain. CDR3 length: 14 residues. The germline gives CDR1 SGHNT, CDR2 YENEEA. The V end was cut by 2 bases, the J end by 1 base, with 8 bases between. The CDR3 region has the DNA TGTGCCAGCAGCTTACGTTCTACGAACACTGAAGCTTTCTTT. Encoded protein: CASSLRSTNTEAFF.

This clonotype appeared once. It may be a read error: a sequence one base away is much more abundant. This chain links TRBV5-5 with TRBJ2-7, with D hard to call. The CDR3 extends over 12 amino acids. Germline V lookup: CDR1 SGHKS, CDR2 YYEKEE (reference sequence). Deletions cut 2 bases from V and 3 bases from J, with 6 bases between. The CDR3 nucleotides are TGTGCCAGCAGCTTTGACATCTACGAGCAGTACTTC. The encoded protein is CASSFDIYEQYF.

This sequence joins TRBV20-1 and TRBJ2-2; D remains ambiguous. This CDR3 region has 12 residues. CDR1 and CDR2 from the germline V gene are DFQATT and SNEGSKA (reference sequence). With 7 bases removed from V and 4 bases from J, the gap between germline ends came to 10 bases. CDR3 residues: CSVIAGTGELFF. The CDR3 bases are TGCAGTGTTATAGCAGGCACCGGGGAGCTGTTTTTT.

This clonotype was seen repeatedly, ten times or more. The chain links TRBV11-1 to TRBJ2-3; 8 nucleotides line up with TRBD2. The trim removed 5 bases at V and 4 bases at J, leaving 11 bases unmatched. The germline CDR1 and CDR2 sequences are SGHAT and FQDESV (reference sequence). The CDR3 has 16 amino acids. For the CDR3, the DNA is TGTGCCAGCAGCGCTTTCGGGCGGGAGGTTGCAGATACGCAGTATTTT. Translating it yields CASSAFGREVADTQYF.

This clonotype was counted at least ten times. The chain combines TRBV7-2 with TRBJ1-1, with D perhaps TRBD1 (5 bases). The CDR3 consists of 15 residues. Trimming pared 4 bases from V and 0 bases from J, leaving 12 bases between. CDR1 and CDR2 (germline): SGHTA, FQGNSA. CDR3 protein: CASSSDSHMNTEAFF. The DNA of the CDR3 is TGTGCCAGCAGCTCAGACAGTCACATGAACACTGAAGCTTTCTTT. The whole variable domain, remainder taken from reference TRBV7-2 and TRBJ1-1, is GAGVSQSPSNKVTEKGKDVELRCDPISGHTALYWYRQSLGQGLEFLIYFQGNSAPDKSGLPSDRFSAERTGGSVSTLTIQRTQQEDSAVYLCASSSDSHMNTEAFFGQGTRLTVV.

In the case of this clonotype: One end of the junction varies from germline; a read error may be responsible. V and J are TRBV5-1 and TRBJ2-5; D might be TRBD1 or TRBD2, each matching 7 bases. The CDR3 is made up of 14 amino acids. In germline, CDR1 is SGHRS, CDR2 YFSETQ. The DNA for the CDR3 is TGTGCCAGCAGCCTCCAGGGGGGGAAAGAGACCCAGTACTTC. Its translation: CASSLQGGKETQYF.

This clonotype has ten or more counts. The chain couples TRBV28 to TRBJ1-2; the match to TRBD1 covers 8 bases. V was pared by 2 bases and J by 8 bases, with 10 bases of the junction left unmatched. CDR1 MDHEN and CDR2 SYDVKM come from the germline V gene. The CDR3 spans 15 residues. CDR3 region: CASSLTPGTGKGYTF. CDR3 coding DNA: TGTGCCAGCAGTTTAACGCCCGGGACAGGAAAAGGCTACACCTTC.

The chain couples TRBV6-2 or TRBV6-3 to TRBJ1-2; D is unclear. Trimming removed 1 base at V and 4 bases at J, with 7 bases between. CDR1 and CDR2 (germline): MNHEY, SVGEGT. This CDR3 is 13 amino acids long. The CDR3 DNA reads TGTGCCAGCAGTTACTACAGACCCTATGGCTACACCTTC. This sequence encodes CASSYYRPYGYTF.

The rearrangement uses TRBV9 and TRBJ2-1; D gene uncertain. Per the germline V gene, CDR1 is SGDLS and CDR2 is YYNGEE. The CDR3 is made up of 14 amino acids. Trimming cost V 0 bases and J 5 bases, with 9 bases left between them. The CDR3 reads CASSVVGKHNEQFF. CDR3 in DNA: TGTGCCAGCAGCGTAGTAGGGAAACACAATGAGCAGTTCTTC.

This clonotype was counted at least ten times. The chain joins TRBV20-1 to TRBJ1-5; the D gene is possibly TRBD1 (6 bases). This CDR3 is built from 14 residues. With 1 base removed from V and 2 bases from J, the gap between germline ends came to 9 bases. Germline loops: CDR1 DFQATT, CDR2 SNEGSKA (reference sequence). Written as DNA, the CDR3 is TGCAGTGCTAGAGGGGACAACCGCAATCAGCCCCAGCATTTT. Translated: CSARGDNRNQPQHF.

This clonotype was recorded at least ten times. The chain uses TRBV11-2 and TRBJ2-1; 11 bases map to TRBD2. CDR1 is SGHAT, CDR2 FQNNGV, per germline. V shed 7 bases, J shed 2 bases, and the junction held 4 bases outside the gene matches. The CDR3 has 15 residues. The CDR3 loop reads CASKLAGVPYNEQFF. The DNA for the CDR3 is TGTGCCAGCAAACTAGCGGGAGTTCCCTACAATGAGCAGTTCTTC.

The rearrangement joins TRBV24-1 to TRBJ2-1; 9 nucleotides line up with TRBD2. Trimming removed 6 bases from V and 7 bases from J; junction bases left unmatched: 3. Germline lookup yields CDR1 KGHDR and CDR2 SFDVKD. The CDR3 consists of 13 residues. The CDR3 loop reads CATSFSGSNEQFF. CDR3 DNA: TGTGCCACCAGTTTTAGCGGGAGTAATGAGCAGTTCTTC.

This clonotype was recorded many times. The V call is TRBV20-1, the J call TRBJ2-5; the match to TRBD2 covers 12 bases. The junction had 3 bases not matched to a gene; V was cut back by 0 bases and J by 4 bases. The CDR3 is 15 amino acids. Germline values: CDR1 DFQATT, CDR2 SNEGSKA (reference sequence). The CDR3 bases are TGCAGTGCTAGAGACCTGGGACTAGCGGGAGAGACCCAGTACTTC. Residues: CSARDLGLAGETQYF.

This clonotype was counted a few times. Compared with germline, one end of the junction differs, possibly owing to a read error. V is TRBV19 and J is TRBJ1-2, with 8 bases lining up with TRBD1. The CDR3 contains 15 residues. Germline-derived CDR1 and CDR2 are LNHDA and SQIVND (reference sequence). CDR3 nucleotide sequence: TGTACCAGTACCAGCTGGGACAGGAGATACTATGGCTACACCTTC. This sequence encodes CTSTSWDRRYYGYTF.

This clonotype was recorded a few times. The chain combines TRBV5-1 with TRBJ2-7; 9 bases agree with TRBD2. There are 15 residues in the CDR3. Germline lookup yields CDR1 SGHRS and CDR2 YFSETQ. J lost 4 bases, V lost 0 bases, and 5 bases had no gene match. The DNA of the CDR3 is TGCGCCAGCAGCTTGGTTAGCGGGAGTTTTTACGAGCAGTACTTC. Translated, it gives CASSLVSGSFYEQYF.

This clonotype was observed at least ten times. The rearrangement uses TRBV7-2 and TRBJ1-5; TRBD1 matches 10 bases. Germline CDR1 reads SGHTA; CDR2 reads FQGNSA. V trimming: 5 bases; J trimming: 8 bases; junction bases outside the gene matches: 9. This CDR3 is 15 amino acids long. CDR3 loop: CASSPLGQGLKPQHF. The CDR3 bases are TGTGCCAGCAGCCCTCTGGGACAGGGGCTTAAGCCCCAGCATTTT.

This clonotype appeared many times. The rearrangement uses TRBV7-3 and TRBJ2-1; TRBD1 or TRBD2 may be the D gene (6 bases each). The V end was cut by 0 bases, the J end by 6 bases, with 9 bases between. Germline loops: CDR1 SGHTA, CDR2 FQGTGA. This CDR3 region has 14 residues. CDR3 sequence: CASSLTWGANEQFF. Written as DNA, the CDR3 is TGTGCCAGCAGCTTAACCTGGGGGGCCAATGAGCAGTTCTTC. Looking up the rest from reference TRBV7-3 and TRBJ2-1 gives the full variable domain: GAGVSQTPSNKVTEKGKYVELRCDPISGHTALYWYRQSLGQGPEFLIYFQGTGAADDSGLPNDRFFAVRPEGSVSTLKIQRTERGDSAVYLCASSLTWGANEQFFGPGTRLTVL.

This clonotype appeared a few times. The J gene is TRBJ2-1, the V gene TRBV4-3; 11 positions match TRBD2. The CDR3 covers 15 residues. Trimming cost V 3 bases and J 4 bases; bases outside gene matches: 2. Germline lookup yields CDR1 LGHNA and CDR2 YSLEER. The CDR3 loop is CASSQTSGNYNEQFF. CDR3 DNA: TGCGCCAGCAGCCAGACTAGCGGGAATTACAATGAGCAGTTCTTC.

Comment on this clonotype: A read error may be the cause here, since a much bigger clone is one base away. The chain employs TRBV4-1 and TRBJ2-1, with D possibly being TRBD1 (6 bases). The CDR3 extends over 14 amino acids. Germline CDR1 MGHRA, CDR2 YSYEKL. Trimming cost V 1 base and J 10 bases, with 14 bases left between them. CDR3 amino acids: CASSQVSTGNEQFF. CDR3 nucleotides: TGCGCCAGCAGCCAAGTGTCGACAGGAAACGAGCAGTTCTTC.

This clonotype was counted a few times. The V gene is TRBV3-1, the J gene TRBJ1-2; a possible D gene is TRBD1 (5 bases). V lost 2 bases and J 7 bases, leaving 17 bases between the germline ends. The CDR3 totals 15 residues. CDR1 LGHDT and CDR2 YNNKEL come from the germline V gene (reference sequence). The CDR3 spells CASSQRDPTRGGYTF. For the CDR3, the DNA is TGTGCCAGCAGCCAACGGGACCCGACGCGTGGTGGCTACACCTTC. Together with reference TRBV3-1 and TRBJ1-2, the CDR3 gives the full variable domain: DTAVSQTPKYLVTQMGNDKSIKCEQNLGHDTMYWYKQDSKKFLKIMFSYNNKELIINETVPNRFSPKSPDKAHLNLHINSLELGDSAVYFCASSQRDPTRGGYTFGSGTRLTVV.

About this clonotype: A much larger clone is a single base away; this may be a read error. The chain links TRBV6-1 to TRBJ1-2; TRBD1 matches 10 bases. Germline loops: CDR1 MNHNS, CDR2 SASEGT. J gave up 4 bases and V 8 bases, and 7 bases lay outside the gene matches. The CDR3 loop spans 14 amino acids. The CDR3 region has the DNA TGTGCCAGCGAGAGGACAGGGGGTAGCTATGGCTACACCTTC. This encodes CASERTGGSYGYTF.

The table lists this clonotype with many counts. V and J are TRBV27 and TRBJ2-2; unclear D gene. Trimming shortened V by 5 bases and J by 0 bases, and 10 bases separated the two germline ends. The CDR3 has 15 residues. Looked up from germline, CDR1 is MNHEY and CDR2 is SMNVEV (reference sequence). CDR3 amino acids: CASSVDPTNTGELFF. Written as DNA, the CDR3 is TGTGCCAGCAGTGTGGACCCGACGAACACCGGGGAGCTGTTTTTT.

This clonotype showed up many times. A junction end diverges from the germline sequence, so it may reflect a read error. The J gene is TRBJ2-2, the V gene TRBV7-3; no firm D call. The CDR3 totals 12 residues. Germline CDR1 SGHTA, CDR2 FQGTGA. CDR3 sequence (DNA): TGTACCAGCAGCCTCCGTCTCGGGGAGCTGTTTTTT. It codes for CTSSLRLGELFF.